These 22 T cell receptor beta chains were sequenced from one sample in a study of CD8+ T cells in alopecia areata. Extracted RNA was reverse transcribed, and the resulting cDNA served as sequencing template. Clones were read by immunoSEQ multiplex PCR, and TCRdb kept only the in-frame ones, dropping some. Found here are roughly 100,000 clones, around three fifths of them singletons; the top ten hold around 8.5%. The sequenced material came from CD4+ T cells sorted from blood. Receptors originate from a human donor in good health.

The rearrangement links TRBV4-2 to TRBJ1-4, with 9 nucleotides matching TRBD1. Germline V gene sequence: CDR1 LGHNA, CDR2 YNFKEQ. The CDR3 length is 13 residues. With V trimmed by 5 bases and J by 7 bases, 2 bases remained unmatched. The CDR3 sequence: CASSLGQGEKLFF. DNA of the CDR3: TGTGCCAGCAGCTTGGGACAGGGTGAAAAACTGTTTTTT.

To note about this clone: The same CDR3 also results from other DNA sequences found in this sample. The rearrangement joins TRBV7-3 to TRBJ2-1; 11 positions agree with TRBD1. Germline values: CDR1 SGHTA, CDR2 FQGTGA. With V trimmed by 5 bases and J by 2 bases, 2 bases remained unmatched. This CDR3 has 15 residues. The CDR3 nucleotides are TGTGCCAGCAGCCAGGACAGGGGGCCCTACAATGAGCAGTTCTTC. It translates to CASSQDRGPYNEQFF.

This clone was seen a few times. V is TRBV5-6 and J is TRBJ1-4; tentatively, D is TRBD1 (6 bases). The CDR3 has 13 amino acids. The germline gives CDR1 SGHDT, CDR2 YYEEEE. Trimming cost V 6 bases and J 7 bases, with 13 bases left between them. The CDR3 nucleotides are TGTGCCAGCATCGGCAGGGGAACTGAAAAACTGTTTTTT. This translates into CASIGRGTEKLFF.

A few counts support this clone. This CDR3 reads CASSSQGQGANVLTF. The DNA of the CDR3 is TGCGCCAGCAGCTCCCAGGGGCAAGGGGCCAACGTCCTGACTTTC. This chain joins TRBV5-1 and TRBJ2-6, with a possible D match to TRBD1 (6 bases). CDR3 length equals 15 residues. The V end was cut by 3 bases, the J end by 4 bases, with 11 bases between. Per germline, CDR1 SGHRS and CDR2 YFSETQ.

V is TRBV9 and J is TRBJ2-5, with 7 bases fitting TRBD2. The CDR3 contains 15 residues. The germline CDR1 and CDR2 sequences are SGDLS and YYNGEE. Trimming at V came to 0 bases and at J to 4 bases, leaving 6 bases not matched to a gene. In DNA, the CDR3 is TGTGCCAGCAGCGTAGGCCTTGGCGGGGGAGAGACCCAGTACTTC. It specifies CASSVGLGGGETQYF.

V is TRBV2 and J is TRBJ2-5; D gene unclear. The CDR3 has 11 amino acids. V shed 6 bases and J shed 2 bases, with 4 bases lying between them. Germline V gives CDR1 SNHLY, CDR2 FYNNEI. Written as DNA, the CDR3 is TGTGCCAGCAGGGAACAAGAGACCCAGTACTTC. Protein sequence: CASREQETQYF.

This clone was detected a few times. The CDR3 coding sequence is TGCAGCGTTGAAGGGTCCCCCTATGGCTACACCTTC. As protein: CSVEGSPYGYTF. V is TRBV29-1 and J is TRBJ1-2; unclear D gene. Germline V gives CDR1 SQVTM, CDR2 ANQGSEA. V was shortened by 1 base and J by 4 bases, with 7 bases between the two germline ends. This CDR3 contains 12 residues.

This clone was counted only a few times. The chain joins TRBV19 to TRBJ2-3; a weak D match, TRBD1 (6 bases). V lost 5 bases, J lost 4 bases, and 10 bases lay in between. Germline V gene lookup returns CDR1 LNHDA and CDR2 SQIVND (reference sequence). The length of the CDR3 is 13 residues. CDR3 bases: TGTGCCAGTAGTTTCCCAGGGGCAGATACGCAGTATTTT. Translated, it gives CASSFPGADTQYF.

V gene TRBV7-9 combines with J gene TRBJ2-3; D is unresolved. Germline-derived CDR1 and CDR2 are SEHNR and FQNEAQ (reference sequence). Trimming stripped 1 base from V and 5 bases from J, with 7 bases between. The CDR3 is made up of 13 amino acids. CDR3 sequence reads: CASSLVRVDTQYF. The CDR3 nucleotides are TGTGCCAGCAGCTTAGTTCGGGTAGATACGCAGTATTTT.

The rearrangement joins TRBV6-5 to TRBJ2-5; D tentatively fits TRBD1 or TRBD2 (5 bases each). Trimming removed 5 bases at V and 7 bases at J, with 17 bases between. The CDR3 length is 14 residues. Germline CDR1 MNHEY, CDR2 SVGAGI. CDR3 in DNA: TGTGCCAGCAGTAAAGTACCGGGACGGTCGACCCAGTACTTC. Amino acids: CASSKVPGRSTQYF.

The CDR3 loop reads CASGAGPTYEQYF. The CDR3 region has the DNA TGTGCCAGCGGAGCGGGGCCTACCTACGAGCAGTACTTC. The gene calls are TRBV6-5 and TRBJ2-7; 7 bases align to TRBD2. The CDR3 totals 13 residues. The V gene end was trimmed by 8 bases and the J gene end by 2 bases; junction bases not matched to a gene: 6. CDR1 is MNHEY and CDR2 is SVGAGI in the germline V gene.

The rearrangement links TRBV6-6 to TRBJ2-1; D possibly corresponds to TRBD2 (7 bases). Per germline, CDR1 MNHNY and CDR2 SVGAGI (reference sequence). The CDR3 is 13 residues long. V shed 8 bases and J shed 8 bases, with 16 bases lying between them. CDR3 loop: CASGTHGGHEQFF. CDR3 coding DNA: TGTGCCAGCGGGACCCACGGGGGGCATGAGCAGTTCTTC.

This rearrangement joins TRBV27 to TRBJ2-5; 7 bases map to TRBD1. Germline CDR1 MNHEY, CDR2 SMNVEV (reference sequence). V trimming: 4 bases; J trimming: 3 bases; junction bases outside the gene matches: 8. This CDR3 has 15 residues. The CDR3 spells CASSSFGQAEETQYF. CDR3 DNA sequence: TGTGCCAGCAGTTCCTTCGGACAGGCCGAAGAGACCCAGTACTTC.

The CDR3 loop is CASSLGPGANTGELFF. The CDR3 bases are TGTGCCAGCAGCTTAGGGCCAGGGGCGAACACCGGGGAGCTGTTTTTT. J is TRBJ2-2 and V is TRBV7-9; D might be TRBD1 (6 bases). Trimming removed 1 base at V and 0 bases at J, with 9 bases between. Germline V lookup: CDR1 SEHNR, CDR2 FQNEAQ (reference sequence). The CDR3 runs to 16 residues.

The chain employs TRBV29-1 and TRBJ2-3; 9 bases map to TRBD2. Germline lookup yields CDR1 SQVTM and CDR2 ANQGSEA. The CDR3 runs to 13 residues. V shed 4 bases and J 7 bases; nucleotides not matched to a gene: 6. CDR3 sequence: CSVVAGGRNTQYF. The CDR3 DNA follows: TGCAGCGTTGTGGCGGGGGGGCGCAATACGCAGTATTTT.

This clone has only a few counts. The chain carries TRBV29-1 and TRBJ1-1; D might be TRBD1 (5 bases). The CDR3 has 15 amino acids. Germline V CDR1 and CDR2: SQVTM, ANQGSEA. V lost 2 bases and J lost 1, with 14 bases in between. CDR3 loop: CSVERGAFENTEAFF. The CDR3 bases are TGCAGCGTTGAAAGAGGGGCCTTTGAGAACACTGAAGCTTTCTTT.

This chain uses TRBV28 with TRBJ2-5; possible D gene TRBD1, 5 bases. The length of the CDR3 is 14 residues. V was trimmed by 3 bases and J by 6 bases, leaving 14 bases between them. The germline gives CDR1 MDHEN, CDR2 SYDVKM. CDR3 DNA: TGTGCCAGCAGTTTCCCGCAGGGCGTAAAGACCCAGTACTTC. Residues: CASSFPQGVKTQYF.

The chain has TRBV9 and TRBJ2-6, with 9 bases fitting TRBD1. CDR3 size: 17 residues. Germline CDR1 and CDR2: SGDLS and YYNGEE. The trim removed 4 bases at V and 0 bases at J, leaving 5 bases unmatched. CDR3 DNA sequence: TGTGCCAGCAGCTCGGGACAGGGCCGCTCTGGGGCCAACGTCCTGACTTTC. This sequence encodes CASSSGQGRSGANVLTF.

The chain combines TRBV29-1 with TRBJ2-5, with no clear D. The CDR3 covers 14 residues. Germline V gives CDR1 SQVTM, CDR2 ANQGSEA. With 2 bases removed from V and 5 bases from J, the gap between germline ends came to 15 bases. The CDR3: CSVETRRSRETQYF. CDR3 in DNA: TGCAGCGTTGAAACGAGACGGAGCCGGGAGACCCAGTACTTC.

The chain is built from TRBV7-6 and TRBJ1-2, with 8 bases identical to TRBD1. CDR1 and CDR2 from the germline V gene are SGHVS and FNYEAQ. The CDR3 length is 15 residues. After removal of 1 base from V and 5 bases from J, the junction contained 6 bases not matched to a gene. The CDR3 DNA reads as TGTGCCAGCAGCTTAGGGACAGGGTTGGAGTATGGCTACACCTTC. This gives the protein CASSLGTGLEYGYTF.

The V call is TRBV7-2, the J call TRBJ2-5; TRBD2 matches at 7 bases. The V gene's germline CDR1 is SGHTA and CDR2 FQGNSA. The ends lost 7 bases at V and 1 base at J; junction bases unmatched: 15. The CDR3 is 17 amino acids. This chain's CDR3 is CASIKRAASGVQETQYF. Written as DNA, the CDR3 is TGTGCCAGCATCAAGCGGGCGGCTAGCGGTGTCCAAGAGACCCAGTACTTC.

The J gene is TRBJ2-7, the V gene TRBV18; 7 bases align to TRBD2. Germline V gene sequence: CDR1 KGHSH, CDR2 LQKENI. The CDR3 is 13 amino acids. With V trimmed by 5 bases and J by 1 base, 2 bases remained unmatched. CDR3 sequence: CASSAGLSYEQYF. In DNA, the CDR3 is TGTGCCAGCTCAGCGGGACTATCCTACGAGCAGTACTTC.